These 29 T cell receptor beta chains originate from one sample sequenced in a study of T-cell memory formation after mild COVID-19. TCRdb re-derived calls from the 5' RACE reads in MiXCR, one entry per CDR3 protein. The sample contains roughly 580,000 distinct CDR3 sequences, roughly 18% of which appear only once. The specimen sequenced was PBMCs or a T cell subset sorted from them (not recorded which). The origin of the receptors is an adult woman who had mild COVID-19 (a few samples of this study predate the infection). Cell type and time point are not known.

This clonotype was picked up many times. DNA for the CDR3: TGTGCCAGCATGACACTGGCTGGAGAGCAGTACTTC. It yields the protein CASMTLAGEQYF. V is TRBV28 and J is TRBJ2-7; D not certain. Trimming left V 7 bases short and J 7 bases short, with 14 bases between. The CDR3 extends over 12 amino acids. Per germline, CDR1 MDHEN and CDR2 SYDVKM.

Only a few counts were recorded for this clonotype. CDR3 nucleotide sequence: TGTGCCAGCAGCTTAGAACAGGGGCCGTATGGCTACACCTTC. Its protein is CASSLEQGPYGYTF. The rearrangement joins TRBV7-9 to TRBJ1-2, with TRBD1 identical over 7 bases. The CDR3 loop spans 14 amino acids. The ends lost 1 base at V and 5 bases at J; junction bases unmatched: 4. The germline V gene encodes CDR1 SEHNR and CDR2 FQNEAQ (reference sequence). Supplemented by reference TRBV7-9 and TRBJ1-2, the full variable domain reads DTGVSQNPRHKITKRGQNVTFRCDPISEHNRLYWYRQTLGQGPEFLTYFQNEAQLEKSRLLSDRFSAERPKGSFSTLEIQRTEQGDSAMYLCASSLEQGPYGYTFGSGTRLTVV.

This chain joins TRBV5-4 and TRBJ2-3, with TRBD2 identical over 8 bases. Trimming removed 4 bases from V and 4 bases from J; junction bases left unmatched: 8. The germline V gene encodes CDR1 SGHNT and CDR2 YYREEE (reference sequence). The CDR3 runs 15 residues. CDR3 region: CASSGGLAGSDTQYF. CDR3 coding DNA: TGTGCCAGCAGCGGCGGACTAGCTGGGTCAGATACGCAGTATTTT.

This clonotype was seen more than once but under ten times. The genes are TRBV4-2 and TRBJ2-7, with D perhaps TRBD1 (5 bases). Germline V lookup: CDR1 LGHNA, CDR2 YNFKEQ. With 4 bases removed from V and 6 bases from J, the gap between germline ends came to 16 bases. This CDR3 contains 14 residues. This CDR3 reads CASSRGQNMGEQYF. In DNA, the CDR3 is TGTGCCAGCAGCCGAGGACAAAACATGGGCGAGCAGTACTTC.

The rearrangement joins TRBV14 to TRBJ2-2; 10 positions agree with TRBD2. V trimming: 0 bases; J trimming: 0 bases; junction bases outside the gene matches: 10. The CDR3 length is 20 residues. Germline lookup yields CDR1 SGHDN and CDR2 FVKESK. The CDR3 DNA reads TGTGCCAGCAGCCAAGAATCTAGCGGGAGTCCCCTCTCGAACACCGGGGAGCTGTTTTTT. Translation: CASSQESSGSPLSNTGELFF.

This clonotype was counted a few times. The V call is TRBV11-3, the J call TRBJ2-1; perhaps TRBD2 as D (7 bases). The germline gives CDR1 SGHNT, CDR2 YENEEA. V was cut by 5 bases and J by 6 bases, with 20 bases left in between. The CDR3 spans 16 residues. The CDR3 bases are TGTGCCAGCAGCCCCTTTTCGGCGGGGGCCGGCAATGAGCAGTTCTTC. Its translation is CASSPFSAGAGNEQFF.

In its sample, this clonotype was seen a few times. The chain is built from TRBV20-1 and TRBJ2-1; D is ambiguous. V lost 0 bases to trimming and J lost 2 bases, with 11 bases between them. The CDR3 length is 15 residues. Germline V gene data show CDR1 as DFQATT and CDR2 as SNEGSKA (reference sequence). The CDR3 DNA sequence: TGCAGTGCTAGAGATTGGGTCAAGGCCTACAATGAGCAGTTCTTC. This sequence encodes CSARDWVKAYNEQFF.

The sample holds a few counts of this clonotype. V gene TRBV27 combines with J gene TRBJ2-2, with unresolved D. The ends were cut back, 9 bases at V and 0 bases at J, with 11 bases in the middle. The germline V gene encodes CDR1 MNHEY and CDR2 SMNVEV (reference sequence). The CDR3 runs to 14 residues. The CDR3 is CASSWDTNTGELFF. The CDR3 DNA sequence: TGTGCCAGTAGCTGGGATACGAACACCGGGGAGCTGTTTTTT.

This chain connects TRBV4-2 to TRBJ2-3; the D is unclear. Germline V gene sequence: CDR1 LGHNA, CDR2 YNFKEQ. The CDR3 loop spans 15 amino acids. V dropped 0 bases and J dropped 0 bases, with 7 bases sitting between them. In DNA form, the CDR3 reads TGTGCCAGCAGCCAAGATCCCATTAGCACAGATACGCAGTATTTT. It yields the protein CASSQDPISTDTQYF.

Many counts were recorded for this clonotype. The chain combines TRBV12-3 or TRBV12-4 with TRBJ2-7; D gene unclear. This CDR3 region has 13 residues. V lost 3 bases to trimming and J lost 0 bases, with 6 bases between them. The CDR3 DNA sequence: TGTGCCAGCAGTTTTGGGGACTCCTACGAGCAGTACTTC. Translated: CASSFGDSYEQYF.

The chain couples TRBV2 to TRBJ1-1; D not certain. This CDR3 is built from 14 residues. V was clipped by 3 bases and J by 3 bases, with 11 bases between them. Germline CDR1 and CDR2: SNHLY and FYNNEI. CDR3 amino acids: CASSDEGGYTEAFF. The CDR3 coding sequence is TGTGCCAGCAGTGATGAGGGTGGCTACACTGAAGCTTTCTTT.

This chain connects TRBV2 to TRBJ1-1, with D possibly TRBD1 on 6 matching bases. V lost 7 bases, J lost 0 bases, and 12 bases lay in between. The CDR3 consists of 14 residues. Germline CDR1 reads SNHLY; CDR2 reads FYNNEI. The CDR3 sequence: CASIKGELNTEAFF. The CDR3 nucleotides are TGTGCCAGCATTAAGGGGGAATTGAACACTGAAGCTTTCTTT. Looking up the rest from reference TRBV2 and TRBJ1-1 gives the full variable domain: EPEVTQTPSHQVTQMGQEVILRCVPISNHLYFYWYRQILGQKVEFLVSFYNNEISEKSEIFDDQFSVERPDGSNFTLKIRSTKLEDSAMYFCASIKGELNTEAFFGQGTRLTVV.

The chain joins TRBV11-2 to TRBJ2-7; the match to TRBD1 covers 8 bases. This CDR3 comprises 15 residues. J lost 3 bases, V lost 10 bases, and 14 bases had no gene match. Germline assignment: CDR1 SGHAT and CDR2 FQNNGV. The CDR3 loop is CATTGDRQGYYEQYF. CDR3 nucleotides: TGTGCCACCACGGGGGATCGACAGGGGTACTACGAGCAGTACTTC.

This chain links TRBV24-1 with TRBJ2-1; tentatively, D is TRBD1 (5 bases). Between the trimmed V and J ends, which lost 2 bases and 12 bases, there was a span of 19 bases. The CDR3 length is 15 residues. Germline V gene sequence: CDR1 KGHDR, CDR2 SFDVKD. The CDR3 sequence is CATSDSTGGDRAQFF. The CDR3 DNA is TGTGCCACCAGTGATTCCACAGGTGGGGATCGGGCGCAGTTCTTC.

A few counts support this clonotype. The V call is TRBV7-9, the J call TRBJ2-1, with TRBD1 identical over 8 bases. The CDR3 has 12 residues. CDR1 is SEHNR and CDR2 is FQNEAQ in the germline V gene (reference sequence). Trimming cost V 3 bases and J 15 bases; bases outside gene matches: 7. The CDR3: CASSFPGGIRFF. The CDR3 DNA reads as TGTGCCAGCAGCTTCCCAGGGGGCATCCGGTTCTTC.

In regard to this clonotype: One end of the junction is discordant with germline, which a read error may explain. This chain joins TRBV5-1 and TRBJ2-1; D tentatively reads TRBD1 or TRBD2 (6 bases each). The CDR3 is made up of 16 amino acids. Germline CDR1 SGHRS, CDR2 YFSETQ. The CDR3 bases are TGCGCCAGGAGCTTGGACGGAGGGGGCTCCTACAATGAGCAGTTCTTC. Amino acids: CARSLDGGGSYNEQFF.

The V call is TRBV20-1, the J call TRBJ1-5, with a possible D match to TRBD1 (5 bases). The V end was cut by 2 bases, the J end by 6 bases, with 14 bases between. Germline CDR1 reads DFQATT; CDR2 reads SNEGSKA (reference sequence). The CDR3 is made up of 14 amino acids. In DNA, the CDR3 is TGCAGTGCTAGATCCCGCCAGGGAGCTCAGCCCCAGCATTTT. Its protein is CSARSRQGAQPQHF.

This clonotype was detected only a few times. The CDR3 protein is CSVEIGRVNSNEQFF. The CDR3 bases are TGCAGCGTTGAGATCGGCAGGGTCAACTCCAATGAGCAGTTCTTC. The genes are TRBV29-1 and TRBJ2-1, with D possibly matching TRBD1 (5 bases). The CDR3 totals 15 residues. CDR1 and CDR2 (germline): SQVTM, ANQGSEA. The germline V and J ends were trimmed by 3 bases and 6 bases, with 18 bases remaining between them.

The CDR3, as DNA: TGCAGTGCCCAAAGGAATCCCGGGAGAAACACAGATACGCAGTATTTT. Protein sequence: CSAQRNPGRNTDTQYF. The chain combines TRBV20-1 with TRBJ2-3, with a weak D call TRBD2 (6 bases). This CDR3 comprises 16 residues. Germline lookup yields CDR1 DFQATT and CDR2 SNEGSKA (reference sequence). Trimming pared 6 bases from V and 2 bases from J, leaving 21 bases between.

Details on this clonotype: It is likely a read error, because the conserved phenylalanine at the end of the CDR3 is missing. V gene TRBV7-7 combines with J gene TRBJ2-1; D is ambiguous. The CDR3 is 13 amino acids. CDR1 is SSHAT and CDR2 is FNYEAQ in the germline V gene (reference sequence). V dropped 5 bases and J dropped 6 bases, with 11 bases sitting between them. In nucleotides, the CDR3 is TGTGCCAGCAGCCCCCCCGGTAGCAATGAGCAGTTCTTA. This codes for CASSPPGSNEQFL.

This clonotype has more than one count but fewer than ten. The rearrangement links TRBV7-2 to TRBJ2-6; D is perhaps TRBD2 (5 bases). Trimming stripped 5 bases from V and 4 bases from J, with 12 bases between. Germline V gives CDR1 SGHTA, CDR2 FQGNSA. The CDR3 runs to 15 residues. In DNA form, the CDR3 reads TGTGCCAGCAGCCCCTCACCGGGAGGGGCCAACGTCCTGACTTTC. It yields the protein CASSPSPGGANVLTF.

This clonotype was recorded a few times. The V call is TRBV30, the J call TRBJ2-3; D remains unclear. CDR1 is GTSNPN, CDR2 SVGIG, per germline (reference sequence). V lost 0 bases, J lost 0 bases, and 7 bases lay in between. The CDR3 runs to 14 residues. The CDR3 DNA follows: TGTGCCTGGAGTGTGGCTTCTAGCACAGATACGCAGTATTTT. Translation gives CAWSVASSTDTQYF.

This chain joins TRBV28 and TRBJ2-1; the D is unclear. The CDR3 covers 12 residues. V lost 2 bases and J 7 bases, leaving 6 bases between the germline ends. Germline CDR1 is MDHEN and CDR2 is SYDVKM. The CDR3: CASSLGENEQFF. The CDR3 DNA follows: TGTGCCAGCAGTTTAGGGGAAAATGAGCAGTTCTTC.

This clonotype was seen at least ten times. The chain combines TRBV10-3 with TRBJ1-1; tentatively, D is TRBD1 (5 bases). The CDR3 is made up of 15 amino acids. Germline CDR1 and CDR2: ENHRY and SYGVKD. With 0 bases removed from V and 0 bases from J, the gap between germline ends came to 8 bases. CDR3 coding DNA: TGTGCCATCAGTGAGTCACAGGATTTGAACACTGAAGCTTTCTTT. Amino acid sequence: CAISESQDLNTEAFF.

This clonotype showed up many times. This chain connects TRBV10-3 to TRBJ2-3; D is unresolved. With 1 base removed from V and 3 bases from J, the gap between germline ends came to 8 bases. The germline V gene encodes CDR1 ENHRY and CDR2 SYGVKD. CDR3 length: 14 amino acids. CDR3 region: CAISEWIMTDTQYF. CDR3 in DNA: TGTGCCATCAGTGAGTGGATTATGACAGATACGCAGTATTTT.

This clonotype has just a few counts. The rearrangement uses TRBV3-1 and TRBJ1-1; the D is unclear. Germline CDR1 is LGHDT and CDR2 is YNNKEL (reference sequence). The CDR3 contains 11 residues. With 2 bases removed from V and 7 bases from J, the gap between germline ends came to 5 bases. CDR3 in amino acids: CASSQLLEAFF. In DNA form, the CDR3 reads TGTGCCAGCAGCCAATTACTTGAAGCTTTCTTT.

This clonotype was recorded a few times. The chain is built from TRBV4-1 and TRBJ2-1; 8 nucleotides agree with TRBD1. The CDR3 is 16 residues long. The germline gives CDR1 MGHRA, CDR2 YSYEKL. The V gene end was trimmed by 1 base and the J gene end by 5 bases; junction bases not matched to a gene: 7. The CDR3 DNA reads TGCGCCAGCAGCCAAGTCTTCAGGGGGCTCAACAATGAGCAGTTCTTC. Encoded protein: CASSQVFRGLNNEQFF.

This clonotype came up a few times. This chain joins TRBV7-2 and TRBJ1-2; D is unresolved. The ends were cut back, 5 bases at V and 4 bases at J, with 14 bases in the middle. Germline CDR1 SGHTA, CDR2 FQGNSA. The CDR3 loop spans 14 amino acids. The CDR3 protein is CASSPPPEAYGYTF. The CDR3 DNA sequence: TGTGCCAGCAGCCCTCCGCCGGAGGCCTATGGCTACACCTTC.

Only a few counts were recorded for this clonotype. The chain carries TRBV3-1 and TRBJ2-2; 11 bases agree with TRBD2. Looked up from germline, CDR1 is LGHDT and CDR2 is YNNKEL (reference sequence). The CDR3 length is 20 residues. The ends lost 0 bases at V and 5 bases at J; junction bases unmatched: 14. The CDR3 spells CASSQEIWELAGARTGELFF. CDR3 nucleotides: TGTGCCAGCAGCCAAGAGATCTGGGAACTAGCGGGAGCCCGGACCGGGGAGCTGTTTTTT. The full variable domain, its missing parts supplied by reference TRBV3-1 and TRBJ2-2, is DTAVSQTPKYLVTQMGNDKSIKCEQNLGHDTMYWYKQDSKKFLKIMFSYNNKELIINETVPNRFSPKSPDKAHLNLHINSLELGDSAVYFCASSQEIWELAGARTGELFFGEGSRLTVL.